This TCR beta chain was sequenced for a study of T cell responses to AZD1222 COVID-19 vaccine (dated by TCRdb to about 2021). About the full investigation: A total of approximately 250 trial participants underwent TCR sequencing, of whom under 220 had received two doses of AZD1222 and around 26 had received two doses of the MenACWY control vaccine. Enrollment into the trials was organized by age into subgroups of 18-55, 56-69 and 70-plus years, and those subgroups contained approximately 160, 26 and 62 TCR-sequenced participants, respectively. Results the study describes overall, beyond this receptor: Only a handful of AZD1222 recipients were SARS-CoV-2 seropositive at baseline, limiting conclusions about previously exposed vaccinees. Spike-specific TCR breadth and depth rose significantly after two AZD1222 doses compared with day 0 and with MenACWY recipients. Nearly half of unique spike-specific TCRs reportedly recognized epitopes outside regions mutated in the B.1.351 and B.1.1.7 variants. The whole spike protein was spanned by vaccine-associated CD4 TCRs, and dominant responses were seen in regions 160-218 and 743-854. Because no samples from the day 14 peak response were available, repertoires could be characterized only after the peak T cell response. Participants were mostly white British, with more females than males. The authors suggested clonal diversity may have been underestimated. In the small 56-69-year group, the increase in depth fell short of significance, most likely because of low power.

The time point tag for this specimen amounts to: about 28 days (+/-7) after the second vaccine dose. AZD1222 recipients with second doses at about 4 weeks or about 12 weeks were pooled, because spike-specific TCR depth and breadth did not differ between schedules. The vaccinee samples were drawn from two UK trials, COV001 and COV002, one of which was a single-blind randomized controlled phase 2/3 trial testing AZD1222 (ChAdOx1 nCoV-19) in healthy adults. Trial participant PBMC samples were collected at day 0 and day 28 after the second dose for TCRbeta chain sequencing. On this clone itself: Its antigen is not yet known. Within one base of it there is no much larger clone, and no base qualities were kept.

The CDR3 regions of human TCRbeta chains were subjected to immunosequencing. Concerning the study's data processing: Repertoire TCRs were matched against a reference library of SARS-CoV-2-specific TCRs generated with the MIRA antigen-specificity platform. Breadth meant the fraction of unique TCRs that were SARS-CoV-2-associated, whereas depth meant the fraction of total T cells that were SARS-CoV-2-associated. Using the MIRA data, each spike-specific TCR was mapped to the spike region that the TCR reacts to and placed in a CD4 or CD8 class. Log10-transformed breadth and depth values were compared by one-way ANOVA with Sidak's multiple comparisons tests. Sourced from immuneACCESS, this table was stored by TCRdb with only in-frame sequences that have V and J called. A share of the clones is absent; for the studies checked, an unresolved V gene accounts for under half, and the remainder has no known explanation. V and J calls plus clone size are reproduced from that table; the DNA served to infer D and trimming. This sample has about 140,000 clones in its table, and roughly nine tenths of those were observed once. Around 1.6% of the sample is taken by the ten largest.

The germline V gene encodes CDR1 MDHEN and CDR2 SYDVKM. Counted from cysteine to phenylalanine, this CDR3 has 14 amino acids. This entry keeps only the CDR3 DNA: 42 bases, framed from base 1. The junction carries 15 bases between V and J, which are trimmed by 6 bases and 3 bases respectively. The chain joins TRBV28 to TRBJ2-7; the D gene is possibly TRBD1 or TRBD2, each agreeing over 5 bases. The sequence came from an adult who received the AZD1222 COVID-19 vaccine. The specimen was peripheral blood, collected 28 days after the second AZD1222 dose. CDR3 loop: CASRPDTGGYEQYF. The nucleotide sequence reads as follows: TGTGCCAGCAGACCTGACACAGGAGGCTACGAGCAGTACTTC.